The 11 T cell receptor beta chains listed next were all sequenced from one sample in a study of blood T cell repertoires in COVID-19. Method: immunoSEQ multiplex PCR; TCRdb's copy keeps in-frame clones and lacks some. There are 300,000 to 400,000 clones in the sample; approximately 91% occur only once, and 5% to 5.5% lies in the top ten. Sequenced material: PBMCs or T cells enriched from blood (not recorded which). These receptor sequences come from a man in his sixties who had recovered from COVID-19.

This chain joins TRBV14 and TRBJ2-1; 7 bases are shared with TRBD2. V was pared by 4 bases and J by 5 bases, with 14 bases of the junction left unmatched. The length of the CDR3 is 17 residues. Germline V gene lookup returns CDR1 SGHDN and CDR2 FVKESK. Here the CDR3 reads CASSPTSGDARDNEQFF. The CDR3 DNA reads as TGTGCCAGCAGCCCTACGAGCGGGGATGCCCGAGACAATGAGCAGTTCTTC.

V is TRBV14 and J is TRBJ1-1, with TRBD1 matching over 7 bases. The CDR3 sequence is 13 residues long. Germline trimming cut 6 bases from V and 1 base from J; bases unmatched to any gene: 2. Germline V gene data show CDR1 as SGHDN and CDR2 as FVKESK. CDR3 residues: CASRRGQNTEAFF. The CDR3 DNA follows: TGTGCCAGCAGGAGGGGGCAGAACACTGAAGCTTTCTTT. Complete variable domain (other parts from reference TRBV14 and TRBJ1-1): EAGVTQFPSHSVIEKGQTVTLRCDPISGHDNLYWYRRVMGKEIKFLLHFVKESKQDESGMPNNRFLAERTGGTYSTLKVQPAELEDSGVYFCASRRGQNTEAFFGQGTRLTVV.

This clone showed up just once. The gene calls are TRBV19 and TRBJ1-5; D may be TRBD1 (5 bases). Trimming removed 3 bases from V and 4 bases from J, with 7 bases in between. This CDR3 comprises 13 residues. The germline gives CDR1 LNHDA, CDR2 SQIVND (reference sequence). CDR3 sequence reads: CASSMGQNQPQHF. The CDR3 nucleotides read TGTGCCAGTAGTATGGGGCAGAATCAGCCCCAGCATTTT.

This clone occurred once. The genes are TRBV4-3 and TRBJ1-2; D perhaps matches TRBD1 (6 bases). Deletions cut 4 bases from V and 4 bases from J, with 13 bases between. CDR1 and CDR2 from the germline V gene are LGHNA and YSLEER. The CDR3 totals 14 residues. Here the CDR3 DNA reads TGCGCCAGCAGCCCCCGGACAGCCCCCTATGGCTACACCTTC. It encodes CASSPRTAPYGYTF.

A single count supports this clone. The rearrangement links TRBV2 to TRBJ2-5; tentative D call: TRBD1 (6 bases). This CDR3 has 13 amino acids. Germline V gene sequence: CDR1 SNHLY, CDR2 FYNNEI. Trimming stripped 6 bases from V and 2 bases from J, with 10 bases between. DNA for the CDR3: TGTGCCAGCAGAGTCGACAGGCAAGAGACCCAGTACTTC. This encodes CASRVDRQETQYF. Drawing the rest from reference TRBV2 and TRBJ2-5, the complete variable domain is EPEVTQTPSHQVTQMGQEVILRCVPISNHLYFYWYRQILGQKVEFLVSFYNNEISEKSEIFDDQFSVERPDGSNFTLKIRSTKLEDSAMYFCASRVDRQETQYFGPGTRLLVL.

As regards this clone: Other DNA variants within this sample encode the same CDR3. V is TRBV7-9 and J is TRBJ2-5; D not certain. V was shortened by 1 base and J by 2 bases, with 8 bases between the two germline ends. Germline-derived CDR1 and CDR2 are SEHNR and FQNEAQ (reference sequence). The CDR3 is made up of 14 amino acids. Written as DNA, the CDR3 is TGTGCCAGCAGCTTAGGGGCAGGTCAAGAGACCCAGTACTTC. This codes for CASSLGAGQETQYF.

This clone was observed a handful of times. The chain uses TRBV12-3 or TRBV12-4 and TRBJ2-1; no reliable D call. V was pared by 1 base and J by 3 bases, with 4 bases between. This CDR3 is 13 amino acids long. CDR3 in DNA: TGTGCCAGCAGTTTAGGACTCTACAATGAGCAGTTCTTC. The encoded protein is CASSLGLYNEQFF.

V usage is TRBV5-1 and J usage is TRBJ2-5; TRBD2 agrees at 8 bases. V trimming: 4 bases; J trimming: 4 bases; junction bases outside the gene matches: 9. Germline values: CDR1 SGHRS, CDR2 YFSETQ. The CDR3 is 15 residues long. Here the CDR3 reads CASSPATGGGETQYF. CDR3 bases: TGCGCCAGCAGCCCTGCCACGGGAGGGGGAGAGACCCAGTACTTC.

The chain couples TRBV6-2 or TRBV6-3 to TRBJ2-2; 10 bases line up with TRBD2. The CDR3 runs to 18 residues. J was trimmed by 6 bases and V by 5 bases; bases with no gene match: 15. In germline, CDR1 is MNHEY, CDR2 SVGEGT. CDR3 coding DNA: TGTGCCAGCAGTGACCCCCCCGGGACTAGCGCCTTCGCCGGGGAGCTGTTTTTT. Amino acid sequence: CASSDPPGTSAFAGELFF.

The chain carries TRBV19 and TRBJ1-1; no clear D gene. The CDR3 length is 14 residues. V lost 6 bases to trimming and J lost 4 bases, with 15 bases between them. Germline V gene data show CDR1 as LNHDA and CDR2 as SQIVND (reference sequence). Written as DNA, the CDR3 is TGTGCCAGTAGGGCCCTGGGTGGGCCCACTGAAGCTTTCTTT. Translating gives CASRALGGPTEAFF.

The V gene is TRBV15, the J gene TRBJ1-1; D may be TRBD1 (6 bases). Germline V gene sequence: CDR1 LNHNV, CDR2 YYDKDF (reference sequence). V lost 0 bases and J 8 bases, leaving 16 bases between the germline ends. The CDR3 is 15 residues long. CDR3 in amino acids: CATSREGARQDEAFF. CDR3 DNA: TGTGCCACCAGCAGAGAGGGGGCGCGGCAGGACGAAGCTTTCTTT.